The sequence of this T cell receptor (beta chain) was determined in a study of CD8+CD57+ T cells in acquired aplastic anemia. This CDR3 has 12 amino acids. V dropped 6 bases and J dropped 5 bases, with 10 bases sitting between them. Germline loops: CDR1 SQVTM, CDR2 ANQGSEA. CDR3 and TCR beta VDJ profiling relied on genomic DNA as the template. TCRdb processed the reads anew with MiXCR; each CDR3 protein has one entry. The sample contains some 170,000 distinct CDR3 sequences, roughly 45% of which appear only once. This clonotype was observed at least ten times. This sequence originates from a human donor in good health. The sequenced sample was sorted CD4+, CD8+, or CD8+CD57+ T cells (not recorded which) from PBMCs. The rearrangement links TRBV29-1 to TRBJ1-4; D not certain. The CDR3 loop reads CSVEDPNEKLFF. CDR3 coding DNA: TGCAGCGTGGAGGACCCGAATGAAAAACTGTTTTTT.